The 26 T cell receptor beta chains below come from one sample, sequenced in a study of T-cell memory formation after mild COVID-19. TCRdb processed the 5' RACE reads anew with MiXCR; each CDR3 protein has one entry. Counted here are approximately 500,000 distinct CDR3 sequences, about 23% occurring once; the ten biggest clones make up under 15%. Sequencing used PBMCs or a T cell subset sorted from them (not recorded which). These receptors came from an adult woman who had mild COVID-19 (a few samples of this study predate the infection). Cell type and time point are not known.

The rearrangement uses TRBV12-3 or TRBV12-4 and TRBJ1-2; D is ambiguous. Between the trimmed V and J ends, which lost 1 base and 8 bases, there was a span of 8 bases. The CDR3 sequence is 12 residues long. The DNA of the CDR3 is TGTGCCAGCAGTTTAGACAGCTGGGGCTACACCTTC. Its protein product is CASSLDSWGYTF.

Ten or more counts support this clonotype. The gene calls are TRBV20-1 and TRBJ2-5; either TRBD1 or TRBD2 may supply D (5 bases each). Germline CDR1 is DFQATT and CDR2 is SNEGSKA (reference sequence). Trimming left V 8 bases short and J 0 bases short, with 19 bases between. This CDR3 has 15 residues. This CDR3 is CSKTSGTSNQETQYF. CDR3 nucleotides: TGCAGTAAGACCTCAGGGACCTCGAACCAAGAGACCCAGTACTTC.

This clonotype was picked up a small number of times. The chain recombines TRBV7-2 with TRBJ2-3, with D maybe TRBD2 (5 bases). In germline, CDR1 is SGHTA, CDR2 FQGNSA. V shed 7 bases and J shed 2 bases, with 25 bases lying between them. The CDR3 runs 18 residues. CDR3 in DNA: TGTGCCAGCACCCTGAGAAGCGGAGCCCTTTTACTCACAGATACGCAGTATTTT. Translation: CASTLRSGALLLTDTQYF.

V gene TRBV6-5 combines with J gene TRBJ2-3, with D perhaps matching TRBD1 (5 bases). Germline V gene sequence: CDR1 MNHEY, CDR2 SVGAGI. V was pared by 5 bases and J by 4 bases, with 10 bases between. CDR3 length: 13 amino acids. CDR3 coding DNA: TGTGCCAGCAGTCCAGGGCCCCCAGATACGCAGTATTTT. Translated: CASSPGPPDTQYF.

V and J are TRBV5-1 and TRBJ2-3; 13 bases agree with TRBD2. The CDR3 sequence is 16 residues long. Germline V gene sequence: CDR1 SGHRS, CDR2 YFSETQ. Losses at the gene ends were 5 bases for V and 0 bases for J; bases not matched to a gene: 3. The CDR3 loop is CASSWTSGGSTDTQYF. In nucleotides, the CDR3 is TGCGCCAGCAGTTGGACTAGCGGGGGAAGCACAGATACGCAGTATTTT.

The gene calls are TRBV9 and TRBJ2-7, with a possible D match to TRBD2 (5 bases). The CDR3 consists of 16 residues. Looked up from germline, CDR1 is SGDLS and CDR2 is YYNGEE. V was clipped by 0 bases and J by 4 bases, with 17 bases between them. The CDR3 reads CASSVAPSDFAYEQYF. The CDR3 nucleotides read TGTGCCAGCAGCGTAGCGCCCTCGGACTTCGCATACGAGCAGTACTTC.

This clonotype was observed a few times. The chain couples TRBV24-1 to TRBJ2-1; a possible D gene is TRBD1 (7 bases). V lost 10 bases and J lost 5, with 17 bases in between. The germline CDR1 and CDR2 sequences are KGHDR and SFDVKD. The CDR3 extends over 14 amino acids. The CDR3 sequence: CATGGWDRNNEQFF. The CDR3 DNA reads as TGTGCCACTGGGGGGTGGGACAGAAACAATGAGCAGTTCTTC.

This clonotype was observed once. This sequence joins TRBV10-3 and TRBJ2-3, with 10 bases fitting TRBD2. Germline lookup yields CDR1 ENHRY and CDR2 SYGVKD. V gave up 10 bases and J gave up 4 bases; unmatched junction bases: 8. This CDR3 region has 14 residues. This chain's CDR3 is CASWSGGAADTQYF. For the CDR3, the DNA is TGTGCCAGCTGGAGCGGGGGGGCAGCAGATACGCAGTATTTT.

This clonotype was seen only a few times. CDR3 sequence reads: CASSRPGQGSNQPQHF. The CDR3 bases are TGTGCCAGCAGCCGTCCGGGACAGGGTAGCAATCAGCCCCAGCATTTT. The chain combines TRBV7-3 with TRBJ1-5; 9 positions match TRBD1. Germline V gives CDR1 SGHTA, CDR2 FQGTGA. This CDR3 has 16 amino acids. With 5 bases clipped from V and 0 bases from J, the junction kept 5 bases outside the gene matches.

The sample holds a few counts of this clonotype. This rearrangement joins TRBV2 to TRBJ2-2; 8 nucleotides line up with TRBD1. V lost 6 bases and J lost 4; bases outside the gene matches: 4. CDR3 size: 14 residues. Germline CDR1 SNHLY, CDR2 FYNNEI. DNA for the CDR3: TGTGCCAGCAGGGAGACAGGGGCCACCGGGGAGCTGTTTTTT. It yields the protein CASRETGATGELFF.

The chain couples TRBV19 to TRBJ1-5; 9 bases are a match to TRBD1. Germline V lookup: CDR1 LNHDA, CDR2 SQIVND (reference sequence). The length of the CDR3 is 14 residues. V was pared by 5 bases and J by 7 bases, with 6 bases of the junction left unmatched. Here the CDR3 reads CASSPQGALQPQHF. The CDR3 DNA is TGTGCCAGTAGTCCACAGGGGGCTCTCCAGCCCCAGCATTTT.

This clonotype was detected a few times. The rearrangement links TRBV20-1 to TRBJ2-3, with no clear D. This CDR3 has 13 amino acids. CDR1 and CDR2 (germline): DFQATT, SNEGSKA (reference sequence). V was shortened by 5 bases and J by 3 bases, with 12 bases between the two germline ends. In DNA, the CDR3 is TGCAGTGCTCCCCGACCGAGTACAGATACGCAGTATTTT. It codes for CSAPRPSTDTQYF.

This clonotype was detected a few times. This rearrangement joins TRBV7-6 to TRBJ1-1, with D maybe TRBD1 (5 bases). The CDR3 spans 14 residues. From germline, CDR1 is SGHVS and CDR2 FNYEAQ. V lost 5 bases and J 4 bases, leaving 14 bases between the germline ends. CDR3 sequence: CASSGSGSRTEAFF. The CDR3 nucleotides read TGTGCCAGCAGCGGATCAGGGTCGCGCACTGAAGCTTTCTTT.

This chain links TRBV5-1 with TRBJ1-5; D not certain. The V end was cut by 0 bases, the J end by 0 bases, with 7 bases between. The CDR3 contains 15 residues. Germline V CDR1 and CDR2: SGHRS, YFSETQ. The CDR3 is CASSLAPSSNQPQHF. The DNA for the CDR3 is TGCGCCAGCAGCTTGGCCCCCAGTAGCAATCAGCCCCAGCATTTT.

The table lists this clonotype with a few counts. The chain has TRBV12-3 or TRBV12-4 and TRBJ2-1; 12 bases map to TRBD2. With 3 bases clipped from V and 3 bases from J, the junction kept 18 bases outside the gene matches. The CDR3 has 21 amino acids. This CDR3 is CASSFRLAGVSFPQSYNEQFF. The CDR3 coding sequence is TGTGCCAGCAGTTTTAGACTAGCGGGAGTCTCTTTTCCCCAGAGCTACAATGAGCAGTTCTTC.

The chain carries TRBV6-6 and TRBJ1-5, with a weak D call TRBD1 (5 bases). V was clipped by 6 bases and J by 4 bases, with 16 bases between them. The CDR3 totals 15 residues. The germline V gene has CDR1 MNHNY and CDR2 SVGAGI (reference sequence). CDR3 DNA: TGTGCCAGCAGCCGAGGGGAGGGGTTGAATCAGCCCCAGCATTTT. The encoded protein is CASSRGEGLNQPQHF.

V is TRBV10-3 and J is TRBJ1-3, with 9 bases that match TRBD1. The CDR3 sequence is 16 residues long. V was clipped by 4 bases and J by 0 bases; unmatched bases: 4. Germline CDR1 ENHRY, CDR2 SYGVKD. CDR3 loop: CAISGWDRDSGNTIYF. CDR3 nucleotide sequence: TGTGCCATCAGTGGGTGGGACAGGGACTCTGGAAACACCATATATTTT.

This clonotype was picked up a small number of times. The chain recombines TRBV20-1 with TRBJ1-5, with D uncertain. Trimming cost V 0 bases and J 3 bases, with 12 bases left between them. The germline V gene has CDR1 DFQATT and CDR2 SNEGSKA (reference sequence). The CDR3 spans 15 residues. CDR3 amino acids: CSARDTTGPNQPQHF. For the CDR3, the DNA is TGCAGTGCTAGAGACACGACCGGCCCCAATCAGCCCCAGCATTTT.

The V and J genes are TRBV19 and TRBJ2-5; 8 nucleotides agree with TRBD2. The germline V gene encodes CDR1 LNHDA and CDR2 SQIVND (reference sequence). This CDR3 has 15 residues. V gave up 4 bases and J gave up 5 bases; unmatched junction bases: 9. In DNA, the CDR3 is TGTGCCAGTAGTAACCCGGGGGGGTCGCGGGAGACCCAGTACTTC. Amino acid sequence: CASSNPGGSRETQYF.

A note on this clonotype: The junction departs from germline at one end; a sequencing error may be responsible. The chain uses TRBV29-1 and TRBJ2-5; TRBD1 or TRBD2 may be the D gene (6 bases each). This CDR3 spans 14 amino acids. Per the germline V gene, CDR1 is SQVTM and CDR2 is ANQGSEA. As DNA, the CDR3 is TGCAGCGTTAAAGAGGGGGGAGTAGGGGAGACCCAGTACTTC. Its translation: CSVKEGGVGETQYF.

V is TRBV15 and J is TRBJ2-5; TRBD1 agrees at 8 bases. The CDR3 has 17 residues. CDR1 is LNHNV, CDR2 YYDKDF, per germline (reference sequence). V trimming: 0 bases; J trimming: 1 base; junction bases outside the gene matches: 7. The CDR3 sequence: CATSRDWGTGVQETQYF. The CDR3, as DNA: TGTGCCACCAGCAGAGATTGGGGGACAGGCGTCCAAGAGACCCAGTACTTC. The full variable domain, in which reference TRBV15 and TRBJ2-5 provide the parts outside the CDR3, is DAMVIQNPRYQVTQFGKPVTLSCSQTLNHNVMYWYQQKSSQAPKLLFHYYDKDFNNEADTPDNFQSRRPNTSFCFLDIRSPGLGDTAMYLCATSRDWGTGVQETQYFGPGTRLLVL.

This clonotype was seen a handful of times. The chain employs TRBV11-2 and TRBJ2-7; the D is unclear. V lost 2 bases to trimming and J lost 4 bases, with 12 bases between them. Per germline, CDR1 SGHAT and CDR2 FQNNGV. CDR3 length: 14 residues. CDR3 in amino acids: CASSLLKNVYEQYF. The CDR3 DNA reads TGTGCCAGCAGCTTATTGAAGAATGTATACGAGCAGTACTTC. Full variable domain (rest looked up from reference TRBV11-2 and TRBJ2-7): EAGVAQSPRYKIIEKRQSVAFWCNPISGHATLYWYQQILGQGPKLLIQFQNNGVVDDSQLPKDRFSAERLKGVDSTLKIQPAKLEDSAVYLCASSLLKNVYEQYFGPGTRLTVT.

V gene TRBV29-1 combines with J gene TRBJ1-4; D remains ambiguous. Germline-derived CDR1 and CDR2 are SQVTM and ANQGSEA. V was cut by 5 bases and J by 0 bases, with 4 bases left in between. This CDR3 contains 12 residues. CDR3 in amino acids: CSVSATNEKLFF. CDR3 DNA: TGCAGCGTTTCCGCAACTAATGAAAAACTGTTTTTT.

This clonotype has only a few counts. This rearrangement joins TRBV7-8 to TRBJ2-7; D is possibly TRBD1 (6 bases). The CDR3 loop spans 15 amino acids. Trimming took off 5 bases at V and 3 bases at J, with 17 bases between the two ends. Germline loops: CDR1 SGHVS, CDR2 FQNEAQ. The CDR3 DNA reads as TGTGCCAGCAGCAACCTTGGGGCAGGGGACTACGAGCAGTACTTC. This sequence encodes CASSNLGAGDYEQYF.

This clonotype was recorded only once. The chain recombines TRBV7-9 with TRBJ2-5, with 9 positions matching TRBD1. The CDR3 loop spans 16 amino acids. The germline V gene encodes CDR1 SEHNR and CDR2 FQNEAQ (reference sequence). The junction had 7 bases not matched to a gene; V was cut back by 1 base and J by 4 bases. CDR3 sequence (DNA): TGTGCCAGCAGCTTAGTCTCGGGGACAGGGCTAGAGACCCAGTACTTC. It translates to CASSLVSGTGLETQYF.

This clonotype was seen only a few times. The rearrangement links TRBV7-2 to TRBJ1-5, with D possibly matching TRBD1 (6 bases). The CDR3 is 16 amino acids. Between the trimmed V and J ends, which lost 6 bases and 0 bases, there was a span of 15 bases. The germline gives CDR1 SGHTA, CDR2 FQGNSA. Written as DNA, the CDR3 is TGTGCCAGCAGAGGGGGAGGGCACTATAGCAATCAGCCCCAGCATTTT. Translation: CASRGGGHYSNQPQHF. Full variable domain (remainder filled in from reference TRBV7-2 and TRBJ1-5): GAGVSQSPSNKVTEKGKDVELRCDPISGHTALYWYRQSLGQGLEFLIYFQGNSAPDKSGLPSDRFSAERTGGSVSTLTIQRTQQEDSAVYLCASRGGGHYSNQPQHFGDGTRLSIL.